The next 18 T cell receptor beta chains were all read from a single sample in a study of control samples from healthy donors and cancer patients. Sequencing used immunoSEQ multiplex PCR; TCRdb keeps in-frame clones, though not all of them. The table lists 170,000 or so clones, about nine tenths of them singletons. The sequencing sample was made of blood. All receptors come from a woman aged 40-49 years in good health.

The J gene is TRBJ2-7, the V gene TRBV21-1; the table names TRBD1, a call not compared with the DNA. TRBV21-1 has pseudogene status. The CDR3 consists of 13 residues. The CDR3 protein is CAKHRVESYEQYF. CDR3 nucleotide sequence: TGTGCCAAACACAGGGTCGAGTCCTACGAGCAGTACTTC.

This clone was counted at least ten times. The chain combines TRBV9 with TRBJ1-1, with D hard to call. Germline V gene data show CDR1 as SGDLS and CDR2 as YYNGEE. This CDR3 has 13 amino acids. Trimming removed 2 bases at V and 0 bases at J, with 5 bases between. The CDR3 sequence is CASSVSVNTEAFF. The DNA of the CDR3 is TGTGCCAGCAGCGTTAGTGTGAACACTGAAGCTTTCTTT.

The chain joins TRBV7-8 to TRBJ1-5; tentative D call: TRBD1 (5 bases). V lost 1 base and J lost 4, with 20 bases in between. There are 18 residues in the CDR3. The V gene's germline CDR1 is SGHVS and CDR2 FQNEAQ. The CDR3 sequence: CASSLVGGGQGANQPQHF. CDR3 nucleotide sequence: TGTGCCAGCAGCTTAGTTGGTGGCGGGCAGGGTGCGAATCAGCCCCAGCATTTT.

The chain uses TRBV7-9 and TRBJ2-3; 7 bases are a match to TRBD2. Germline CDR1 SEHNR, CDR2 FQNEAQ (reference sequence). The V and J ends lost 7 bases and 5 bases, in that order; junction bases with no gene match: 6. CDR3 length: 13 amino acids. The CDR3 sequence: CASTGGPVDTQYF. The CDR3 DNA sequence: TGTGCCAGCACGGGGGGTCCGGTAGATACGCAGTATTTT.

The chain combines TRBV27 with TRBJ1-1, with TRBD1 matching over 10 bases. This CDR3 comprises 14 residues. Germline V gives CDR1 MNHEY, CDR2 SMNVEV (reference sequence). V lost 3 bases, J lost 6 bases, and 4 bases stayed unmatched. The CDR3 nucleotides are TGTGCCAGCAGTTTCTCTGGACAGGGGGCTGAAGCTTTCTTT. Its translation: CASSFSGQGAEAFF.

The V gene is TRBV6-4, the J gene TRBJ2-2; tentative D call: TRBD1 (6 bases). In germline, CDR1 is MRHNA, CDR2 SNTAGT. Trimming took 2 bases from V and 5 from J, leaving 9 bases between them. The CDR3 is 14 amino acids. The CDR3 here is CASSDHRATGELFF. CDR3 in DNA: TGTGCCAGCAGTGACCACAGGGCTACCGGGGAGCTGTTTTTT.

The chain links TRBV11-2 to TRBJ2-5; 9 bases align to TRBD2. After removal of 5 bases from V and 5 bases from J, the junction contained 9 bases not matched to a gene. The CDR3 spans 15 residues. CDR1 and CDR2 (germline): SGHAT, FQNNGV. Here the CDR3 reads CASSLLAGGPETQYF. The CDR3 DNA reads TGTGCCAGCAGCCTCCTGGCGGGGGGGCCGGAGACCCAGTACTTC.

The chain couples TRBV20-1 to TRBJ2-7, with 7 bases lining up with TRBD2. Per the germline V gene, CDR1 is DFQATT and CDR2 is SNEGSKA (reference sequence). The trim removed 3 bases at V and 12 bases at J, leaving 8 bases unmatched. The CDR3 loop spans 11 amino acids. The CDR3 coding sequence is TGCAGTGCTAGGCCTAGCGGCCTGGTGTACTTC. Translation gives CSARPSGLVYF.

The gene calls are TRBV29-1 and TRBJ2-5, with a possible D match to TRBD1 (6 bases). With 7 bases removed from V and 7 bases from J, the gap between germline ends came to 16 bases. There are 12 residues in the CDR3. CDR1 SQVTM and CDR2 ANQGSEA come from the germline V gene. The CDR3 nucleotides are TGCAGCGCCACAGGGTTTTTGGGGACCCAGTACTTC. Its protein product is CSATGFLGTQYF.

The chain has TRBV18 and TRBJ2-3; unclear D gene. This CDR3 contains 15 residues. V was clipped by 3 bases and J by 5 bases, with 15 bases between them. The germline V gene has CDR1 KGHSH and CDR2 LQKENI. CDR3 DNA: TGTGCCAGCTCACCCCCCCGGGTCGTGGAAGATACGCAGTATTTT. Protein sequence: CASSPPRVVEDTQYF.

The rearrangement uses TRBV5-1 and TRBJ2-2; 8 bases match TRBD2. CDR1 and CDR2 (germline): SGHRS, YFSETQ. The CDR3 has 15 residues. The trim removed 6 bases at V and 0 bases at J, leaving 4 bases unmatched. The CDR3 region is CASMRGGTNTGELFF. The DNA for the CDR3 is TGCGCCAGCATGCGCGGGGGGACGAACACCGGGGAGCTGTTTTTT.

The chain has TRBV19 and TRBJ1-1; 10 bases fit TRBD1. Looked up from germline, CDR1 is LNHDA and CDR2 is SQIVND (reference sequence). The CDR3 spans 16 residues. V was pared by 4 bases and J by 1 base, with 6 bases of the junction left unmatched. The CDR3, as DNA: TGTGCCAGTAGTAGCAGGACAGGGGGGAGGAACACTGAAGCTTTCTTT. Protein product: CASSSRTGGRNTEAFF.

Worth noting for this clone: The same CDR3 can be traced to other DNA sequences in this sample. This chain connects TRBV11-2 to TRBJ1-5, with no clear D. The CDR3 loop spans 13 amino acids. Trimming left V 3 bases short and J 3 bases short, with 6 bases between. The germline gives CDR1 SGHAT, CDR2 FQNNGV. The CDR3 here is CASSFGSNQPQHF. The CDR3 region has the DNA TGTGCCAGCAGCTTCGGTTCCAATCAGCCCCAGCATTTT.

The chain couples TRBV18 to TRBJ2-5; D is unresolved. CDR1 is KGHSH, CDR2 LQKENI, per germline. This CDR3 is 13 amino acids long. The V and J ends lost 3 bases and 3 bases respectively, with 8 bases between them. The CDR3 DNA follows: TGTGCCAGCTCACCGGCAGGAAAAGAGACCCAGTACTTC. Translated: CASSPAGKETQYF.

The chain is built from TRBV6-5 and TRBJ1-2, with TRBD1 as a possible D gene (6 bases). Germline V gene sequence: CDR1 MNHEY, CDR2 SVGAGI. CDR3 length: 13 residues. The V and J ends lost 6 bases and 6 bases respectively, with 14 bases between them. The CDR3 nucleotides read TGTGCCAGCAGGGGGGCTGGGCGAAATGGCTACACCTTC. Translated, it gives CASRGAGRNGYTF.

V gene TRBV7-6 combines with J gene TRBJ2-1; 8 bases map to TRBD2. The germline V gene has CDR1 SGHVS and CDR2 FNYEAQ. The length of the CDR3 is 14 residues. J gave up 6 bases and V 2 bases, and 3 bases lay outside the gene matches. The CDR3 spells CASSLLGGGNEQFF. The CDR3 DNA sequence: TGTGCCAGCAGCTTACTCGGGGGGGGCAATGAGCAGTTCTTC.

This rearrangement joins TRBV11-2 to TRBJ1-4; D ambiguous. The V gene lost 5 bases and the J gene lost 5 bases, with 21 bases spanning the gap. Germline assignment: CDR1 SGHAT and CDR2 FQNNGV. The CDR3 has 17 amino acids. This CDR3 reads CASSPTLNPGWNEKLFF. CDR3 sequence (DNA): TGTGCCAGCAGCCCAACCCTCAACCCCGGGTGGAATGAAAAACTGTTTTTT.

CDR3 bases: TGTGCCAGCAGTGGCGAGGGCACTGAAGCTTTCTTT. Residues: CASSGEGTEAFF. The chain recombines TRBV2 with TRBJ1-1; no clear D. Germline V gene sequence: CDR1 SNHLY, CDR2 FYNNEI. V shed 4 bases and J shed 4 bases, with 7 bases lying between them. This CDR3 has 12 amino acids.